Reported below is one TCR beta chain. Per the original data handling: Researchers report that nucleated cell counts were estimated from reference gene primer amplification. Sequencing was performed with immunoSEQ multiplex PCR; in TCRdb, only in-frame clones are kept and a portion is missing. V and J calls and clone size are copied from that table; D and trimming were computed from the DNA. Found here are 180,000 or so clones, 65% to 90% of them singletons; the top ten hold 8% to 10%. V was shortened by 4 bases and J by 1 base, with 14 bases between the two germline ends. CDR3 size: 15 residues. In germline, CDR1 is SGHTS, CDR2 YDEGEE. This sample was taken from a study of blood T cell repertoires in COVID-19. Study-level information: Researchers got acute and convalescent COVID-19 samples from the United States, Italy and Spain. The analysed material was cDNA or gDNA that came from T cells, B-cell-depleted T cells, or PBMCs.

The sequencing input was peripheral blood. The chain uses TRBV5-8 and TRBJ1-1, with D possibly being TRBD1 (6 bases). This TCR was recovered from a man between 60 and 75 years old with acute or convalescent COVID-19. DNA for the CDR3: TGTGCCAGCAGCCCCGAGGGGGGGCCGAACACTGAAGCTTTCTTT. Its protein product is CASSPEGGPNTEAFF.